This TCR beta chain came from a study of T cell repertoires in cytomegalovirus infection. Turning to the study itself: The study used recently identified HLA-C-restricted and well-studied HLA-B-restricted CMV epitopes. It can be stated that public TCR beta signatures indicated CMV infection as well as a matching HLA type.

Study-wide findings and caveats: Clonotype analysis showed dominance of the ex vivo response by HLA-C-restricted CMV-specific TCR beta clonotypes.

This clonotype has more than one count but fewer than ten. Its target is unknown. Each CDR3 protein is one row after TCRdb ran MiXCR on the reads. This sample has 570,000 or so distinct CDR3 sequences, with over 35% found just once. Trimming removed 6 bases at V and 7 bases at J, with 25 bases between. The CDR3 covers 16 residues. This clonotype originated in a human donor in good health (CMV status not recorded). Some clones in this sample may be carry-over from other donors' samples. Sample: cultured PBMCs, taken from culture after CMV antigen stimulation. The chain recombines TRBV12-3 or TRBV12-4 with TRBJ2-7, with D perhaps matching TRBD1 (5 bases). CDR3 in DNA: TGTGCCAGCAGCTCTAATTATCAGGGTTCTTTCGGGGAGCAGTACTTC. It encodes CASSSNYQGSFGEQYF.